Listed here is a single TCR beta chain. Trimming left V 3 bases short and J 2 bases short, with 9 bases between. The CDR3 contains 13 residues. Germline CDR1 and CDR2: SQVTM and ANQGSEA. Survey-level TCR beta sequencing used the immunoSEQ assay. Sequencing was performed with immunoSEQ multiplex PCR; in TCRdb, only in-frame clones are kept and a portion is missing. The table has roughly 68,000 clones, 93% seen once. The V and J genes are TRBV29-1 and TRBJ2-3; D ambiguous. The sample was PBMCs. This clonotype was obtained from a man aged 35-49 years with rheumatoid arthritis. The CDR3 sequence: CSVEGSTTDTQYF. The CDR3 coding sequence is TGCAGCGTTGAGGGCAGCACCACAGATACGCAGTATTTT.